This record looks at one T cell receptor (beta chain) sequence and its context. The data were obtained in a study of blood T cell repertoires in COVID-19. Study in general: From the United States, Italy and Spain came samples of acute and convalescent COVID-19. In each case, the material was cDNA or gDNA derived from T cells, B-cell-depleted T cells, or PBMCs.

Original processing methods: How many nucleated cells were present was estimated from reference gene primer amplification. Method: immunoSEQ multiplex PCR; TCRdb's copy keeps in-frame clones and lacks some. That table is the source of V, J and clone size, and D and trimming were worked out from the DNA. This table has over 85,000 clones, roughly 77% appearing once. Germline V gene sequence: CDR1 MNHEY, CDR2 SVGAGI. This CDR3 contains 12 residues. V shed 6 bases, J shed 9 bases, and the junction held 8 bases outside the gene matches. Sequenced: peripheral blood. The chain uses TRBV6-5 and TRBJ2-7, with 7 bases identical to TRBD1. The source of this sequence is a human donor in a cohort sampled during active COVID-19. The CDR3 region has the DNA TGTGCCAGCAGCCCGGACAGGACCTGGCAGTACTTC. It is translated as CASSPDRTWQYF.